Sequencing of this T cell receptor (beta chain) was carried out in a study of shared clonotypes between healthy human individuals. CD45RO-negative, CCR7-positively selected cells formed the naive CD8 fraction, excluding terminally differentiated effector memory CD45RA+ cells. This CDR3 is 15 amino acids long. The V segment lost 8 bases and the J segment 2 bases; nucleotides outside the gene matches: 10. CDR1 and CDR2 from the germline V gene are LNHNV and YYDKDF (reference sequence). Only in-frame clones appear in the TCRdb table, and some are missing; sequencing was by immunoSEQ multiplex PCR. The sample carries 650,000 to 800,000 clones, 92% recorded once. The sample holds one count of this clone.

V gene TRBV15 combines with J gene TRBJ2-7; 9 nucleotides line up with TRBD2. Material for sequencing was naive CD8+ T cells sorted from blood. This receptor was obtained from a man aged 25 to 40 in good health. The CDR3 nucleotides are TGTGCCACCGGAGGGAAGCGGGAGGCCGCCTACGAGCAGTACTTC. Its protein is CATGGKREAAYEQYF.